Below are 17 T cell receptor beta chains sequenced from a single sample in a study of T-cell memory formation after mild COVID-19. TCRdb reprocessed the 5' RACE reads with MiXCR, giving one entry per CDR3 protein. The table includes approximately 270,000 distinct CDR3 sequences, 15% to 20% detected once. The material sequenced was PBMCs or a T cell subset sorted from them (not recorded which). Receptors were obtained from a man between 18 and 29 years old who had mild COVID-19 (a few samples of this study predate the infection). Cell type and time point are not known.

The rearrangement links TRBV5-6 to TRBJ2-1; D gene ambiguous. Trimming cost V 2 bases and J 8 bases, with 8 bases left between them. CDR1 SGHDT and CDR2 YYEEEE come from the germline V gene. This CDR3 region has 12 residues. Written as DNA, the CDR3 is TGTGCCAGCAGCTTAGTCTGGGATGAGCAGTTCTTC. It is translated as CASSLVWDEQFF.

This clonotype appeared once. This chain joins TRBV6-6 and TRBJ2-7; 7 positions agree with TRBD1. With V trimmed by 6 bases and J by 0 bases, 5 bases remained unmatched. Per the germline V gene, CDR1 is MNHNY and CDR2 is SVGAGI (reference sequence). The CDR3 loop spans 14 amino acids. The CDR3 DNA is TGTGCCAGCAGATCCTGGGACAGCTCCTACGAGCAGTACGTC. Protein: CASRSWDSSYEQYV.

Only a few counts were recorded for this clonotype. This rearrangement joins TRBV7-2 to TRBJ2-5, with 8 bases matching TRBD2. CDR1 SGHTA and CDR2 FQGNSA come from the germline V gene. The CDR3 runs 14 residues. V lost 5 bases to trimming and J lost 5 bases; unmatched junction nucleotides: 7. CDR3: CASSPWAGGETQYF. The CDR3 DNA reads as TGTGCCAGCAGCCCCTGGGCGGGGGGCGAGACCCAGTACTTC.

This chain uses TRBV2 with TRBJ2-5, with 7 bases aligning to TRBD1. The CDR3 runs to 13 residues. Trimming cost V 1 base and J 7 bases; bases outside gene matches: 3. Looked up from germline, CDR1 is SNHLY and CDR2 is FYNNEI. CDR3 DNA: TGTGCCAGCAGTGAAGGGGACAGAGGGACCCAGTACTTC. Protein sequence: CASSEGDRGTQYF.

This clonotype was counted between two and nine times. The rearrangement joins TRBV12-3 or TRBV12-4 to TRBJ1-6; TRBD1 might be the D (5 bases). Trimming shortened V by 7 bases and J by 10 bases, and 14 bases separated the two germline ends. CDR3 length: 13 residues. CDR3: CASTFSGDSPLHF. The CDR3 nucleotides are TGTGCCAGCACCTTCTCGGGGGACTCACCCCTCCACTTT.

This clonotype was picked up a small number of times. CDR3 region: CSAKKGDSITDTQYF. CDR3 nucleotide sequence: TGCAGTGCGAAAAAGGGGGACTCGATCACAGATACGCAGTATTTT. The chain links TRBV20-1 to TRBJ2-3; D may be TRBD1 or TRBD2 (6 bases each). There are 15 residues in the CDR3. V dropped 6 bases and J dropped 2 bases, with 18 bases sitting between them. Germline V gene sequence: CDR1 DFQATT, CDR2 SNEGSKA (reference sequence).

This sequence joins TRBV5-1 and TRBJ1-2, with 7 bases that match TRBD1. The CDR3 has 13 residues. The V segment lost 4 bases and the J segment 0 bases; nucleotides outside the gene matches: 0. Germline V gene sequence: CDR1 SGHRS, CDR2 YFSETQ. The CDR3 spells CASSGTANYGYTF. For the CDR3, the DNA is TGCGCCAGCAGCGGGACAGCTAACTATGGCTACACCTTC. Based on the CDR3 plus reference TRBV5-1 and TRBJ1-2, the full variable domain is KAGVTQTPRYLIKTRGQQVTLSCSPISGHRSVSWYQQTPGQGLQFLFEYFSETQRNKGNFPGRFSGRQFSNSRSEMNVSTLELGDSALYLCASSGTANYGYTFGSGTRLTVV.

There are a few counts of this clonotype. CDR3 sequence reads: CASSFGGTVSYEQYF. Written as DNA, the CDR3 is TGTGCCAGCAGTTTTGGAGGGACAGTTTCATACGAGCAGTACTTC. The rearrangement uses TRBV12-3 or TRBV12-4 and TRBJ2-7; D is perhaps TRBD1 (7 bases). The length of the CDR3 is 15 residues. V lost 3 bases and J 4 bases, leaving 16 bases between the germline ends.

At least ten counts were recorded for this clonotype. The chain carries TRBV7-3 and TRBJ2-1, with 12 bases that match TRBD2. The length of the CDR3 is 15 residues. The V gene end was trimmed by 5 bases and the J gene end by 4 bases; junction bases not matched to a gene: 3. Per the germline V gene, CDR1 is SGHTA and CDR2 is FQGTGA. The CDR3 sequence: CASSQLAGGYNEQFF. The CDR3 nucleotides read TGTGCCAGCAGCCAGCTAGCGGGGGGGTACAATGAGCAGTTCTTC.

The gene calls are TRBV24-1 and TRBJ2-5; a possible D gene is TRBD1 (5 bases). The CDR3 has 12 amino acids. The germline CDR1 and CDR2 sequences are KGHDR and SFDVKD. V lost 7 bases, J lost 5 bases, and 10 bases lay in between. DNA for the CDR3: TGTGCCACCAGCCCAGGGTCGGAGACCCAGTACTTC. Residues: CATSPGSETQYF.

This clonotype appeared many times. The CDR3 bases are TGCAGTGCTAGGGGGGGTGCCTTACAAGAGACCCAGTACTTC. Protein: CSARGGALQETQYF. The genes are TRBV20-1 and TRBJ2-5, with D perhaps TRBD2 (6 bases). The germline CDR1 and CDR2 sequences are DFQATT and SNEGSKA (reference sequence). The CDR3 loop spans 14 amino acids. The V gene lost 3 bases and the J gene lost 2 bases, with 13 bases spanning the gap.

This chain connects TRBV7-9 to TRBJ2-1, with 9 positions matching TRBD1. The trim removed 5 bases at V and 5 bases at J, leaving 13 bases unmatched. Looked up from germline, CDR1 is SEHNR and CDR2 is FQNEAQ (reference sequence). The CDR3 is 17 amino acids. The CDR3: CASSQPDRGSWHNEQFF. As DNA, the CDR3 is TGTGCCAGCAGCCAACCCGACAGGGGGAGTTGGCACAATGAGCAGTTCTTC.

The gene calls are TRBV29-1 and TRBJ2-3, with D unresolved. The CDR3 runs to 12 residues. CDR1 and CDR2 (germline): SQVTM, ANQGSEA. Between the trimmed V and J ends, which lost 6 bases and 1 base, there was a span of 8 bases. CDR3 in amino acids: CSVGGGTDTQYF. CDR3 nucleotides: TGCAGCGTGGGTGGGGGCACAGATACGCAGTATTTT.

V usage is TRBV5-1 and J usage is TRBJ1-6; TRBD1 is a possible D gene (6 bases). Germline CDR1 reads SGHRS; CDR2 reads YFSETQ. This CDR3 region has 13 residues. V was pared by 5 bases and J by 4 bases, with 7 bases between. The CDR3 DNA is TGCGCCAGCAGGGACAGTTATAATTCACCCCTCCACTTT. It translates to CASRDSYNSPLHF. Using reference TRBV5-1 and TRBJ1-6 for the parts outside the CDR3, the full variable domain is KAGVTQTPRYLIKTRGQQVTLSCSPISGHRSVSWYQQTPGQGLQFLFEYFSETQRNKGNFPGRFSGRQFSNSRSEMNVSTLELGDSALYLCASRDSYNSPLHFGNGTRLTVT.

The chain carries TRBV12-3 or TRBV12-4 and TRBJ1-5; no definite D call. Trimming shortened V by 3 bases and J by 6 bases, and 12 bases separated the two germline ends. The CDR3 runs 14 residues. CDR3 DNA: TGTGCCAGCAGTTTGGAGACACCGGTTCAGCCCCAGCATTTT. It is translated as CASSLETPVQPQHF.

The table lists this clonotype with a few counts. The chain uses TRBV24-1 and TRBJ2-2; 12 bases map to TRBD2. Germline V CDR1 and CDR2: KGHDR, SFDVKD. V dropped 3 bases and J dropped 5; count of bases not matched to a gene: 3. This CDR3 region has 16 residues. The CDR3 spells CATSDPTSGGTGELFF. The CDR3 DNA reads TGTGCCACCAGTGATCCCACTAGCGGGGGGACCGGGGAGCTGTTTTTT.

This chain joins TRBV5-1 and TRBJ1-6; D unresolved. The ends were cut back, 0 bases at V and 3 bases at J, with 13 bases in the middle. Germline loops: CDR1 SGHRS, CDR2 YFSETQ. This CDR3 is built from 17 residues. In DNA form, the CDR3 reads TGCGCCAGCAGCTTGGAACCCGGGAACAGCTATAATTCACCCCTCCACTTT. Translated, it gives CASSLEPGNSYNSPLHF.